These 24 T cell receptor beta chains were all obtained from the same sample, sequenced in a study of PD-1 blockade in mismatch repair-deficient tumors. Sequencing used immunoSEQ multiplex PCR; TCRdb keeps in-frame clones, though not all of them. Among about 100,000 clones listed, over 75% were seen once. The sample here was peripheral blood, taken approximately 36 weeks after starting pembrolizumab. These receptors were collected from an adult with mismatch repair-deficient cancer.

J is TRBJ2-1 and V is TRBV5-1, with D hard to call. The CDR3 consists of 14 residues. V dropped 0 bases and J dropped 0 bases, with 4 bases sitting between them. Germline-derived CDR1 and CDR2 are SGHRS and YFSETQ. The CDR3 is CASSLGYSYNEQFF. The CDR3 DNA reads TGCGCCAGCAGCTTGGGATACTCCTACAATGAGCAGTTCTTC.

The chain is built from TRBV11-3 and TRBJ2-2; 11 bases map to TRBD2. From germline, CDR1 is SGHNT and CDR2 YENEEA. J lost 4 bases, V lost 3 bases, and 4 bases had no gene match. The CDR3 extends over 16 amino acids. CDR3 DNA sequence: TGTGCCAGCAGCTTGTGGCTAGCGGGAGGCACCGGGGAGCTGTTTTTT. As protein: CASSLWLAGGTGELFF.

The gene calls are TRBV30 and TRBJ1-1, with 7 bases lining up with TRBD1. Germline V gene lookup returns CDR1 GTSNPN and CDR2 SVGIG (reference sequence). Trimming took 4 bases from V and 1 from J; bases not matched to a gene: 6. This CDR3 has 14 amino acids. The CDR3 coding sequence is TGTGCCTGGAACCAGGGACAGAGGAACACTGAAGCTTTCTTT. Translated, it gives CAWNQGQRNTEAFF.

The chain's CDR3 is CASTGGATNEKLFF. The CDR3 DNA reads TGTGCCAGCACAGGGGGCGCGACTAATGAAAAACTGTTTTTT. The V call is TRBV6-6, the J call TRBJ1-4, with 8 bases aligning to TRBD1. CDR3 length: 14 residues. The germline CDR1 and CDR2 sequences are MNHNY and SVGAGI (reference sequence). With V trimmed by 7 bases and J by 2 bases, 3 bases remained unmatched.

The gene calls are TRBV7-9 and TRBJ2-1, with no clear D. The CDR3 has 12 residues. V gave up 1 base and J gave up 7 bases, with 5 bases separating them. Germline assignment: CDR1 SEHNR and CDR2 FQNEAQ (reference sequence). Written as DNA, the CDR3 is TGTGCCAGCAGCTTAGAGGATAATGAGCAGTTCTTC. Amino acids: CASSLEDNEQFF.

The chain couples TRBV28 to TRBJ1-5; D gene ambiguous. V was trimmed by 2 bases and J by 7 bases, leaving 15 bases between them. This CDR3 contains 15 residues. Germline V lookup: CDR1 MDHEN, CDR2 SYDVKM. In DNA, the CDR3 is TGTGCCAGCAGTTTACGAACAACTAATGCCCAGCCCCAGCATTTT. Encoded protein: CASSLRTTNAQPQHF.

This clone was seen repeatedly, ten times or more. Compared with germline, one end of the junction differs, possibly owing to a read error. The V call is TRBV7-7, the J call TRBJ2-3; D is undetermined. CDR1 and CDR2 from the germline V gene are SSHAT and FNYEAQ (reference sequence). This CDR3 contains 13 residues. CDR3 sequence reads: CASSLDQSDTQYF. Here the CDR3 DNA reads TGTGCTAGCAGCTTAGACCAGTCAGATACGCAGTATTTT. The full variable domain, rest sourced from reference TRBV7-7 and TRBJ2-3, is GAGVSQSPRYKVTKRGQDVTLRCDPISSHATLYWYQQALGQGPEFLTYFNYEAQPDKSGLPSDRFSAERPEGSISTLTIQRTEQRDSAMYRCASSLDQSDTQYFGPGTRLTVL.

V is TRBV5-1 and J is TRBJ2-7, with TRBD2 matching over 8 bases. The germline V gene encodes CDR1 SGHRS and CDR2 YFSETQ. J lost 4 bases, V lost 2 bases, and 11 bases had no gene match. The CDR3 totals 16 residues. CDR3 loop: CASSFLGREGPYEQYF. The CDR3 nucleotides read TGCGCCAGCAGCTTCCTGGGACGGGAGGGCCCGTACGAGCAGTACTTC.

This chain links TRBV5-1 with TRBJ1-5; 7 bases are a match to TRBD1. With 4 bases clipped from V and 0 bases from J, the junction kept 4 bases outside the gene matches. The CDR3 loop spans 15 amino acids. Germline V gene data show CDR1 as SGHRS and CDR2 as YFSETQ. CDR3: CASSKGTDSNQPQHF. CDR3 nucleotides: TGCGCCAGCAGCAAAGGGACAGATAGCAATCAGCCCCAGCATTTT.

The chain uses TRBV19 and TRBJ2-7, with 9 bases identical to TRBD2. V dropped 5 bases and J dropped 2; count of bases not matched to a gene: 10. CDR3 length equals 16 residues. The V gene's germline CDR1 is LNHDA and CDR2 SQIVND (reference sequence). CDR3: CASSDKLAGETYEQYF. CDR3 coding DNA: TGTGCCAGTAGTGATAAGTTAGCGGGAGAGACCTACGAGCAGTACTTC.

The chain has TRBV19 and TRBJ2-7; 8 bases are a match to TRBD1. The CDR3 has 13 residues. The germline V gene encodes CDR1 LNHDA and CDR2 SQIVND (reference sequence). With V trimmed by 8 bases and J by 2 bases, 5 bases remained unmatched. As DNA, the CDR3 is TGTGCCAGTTCTCCGGGACAGGCCTACGAGCAGTACTTC. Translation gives CASSPGQAYEQYF.

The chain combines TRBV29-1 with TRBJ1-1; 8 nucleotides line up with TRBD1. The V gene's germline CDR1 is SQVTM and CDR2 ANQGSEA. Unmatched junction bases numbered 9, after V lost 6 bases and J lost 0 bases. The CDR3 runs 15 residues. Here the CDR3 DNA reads TGCAGCGTGACTGCGACAGGGGCCCTGAACACTGAAGCTTTCTTT. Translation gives CSVTATGALNTEAFF. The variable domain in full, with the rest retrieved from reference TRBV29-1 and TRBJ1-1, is SAVISQKPSRDICQRGTSLTIQCQVDSQVTMMFWYRQQPGQSLTLIATANQGSEATYESGFVIDKFPISRPNLTFSTLTVSNMSPEDSSIYLCSVTATGALNTEAFFGQGTRLTVV.

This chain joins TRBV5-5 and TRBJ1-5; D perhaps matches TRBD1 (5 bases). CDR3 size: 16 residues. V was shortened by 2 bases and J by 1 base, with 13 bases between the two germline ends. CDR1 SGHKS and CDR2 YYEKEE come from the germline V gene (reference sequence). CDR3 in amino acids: CASSLSDMRSNQPQHF. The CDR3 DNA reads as TGTGCCAGCAGCTTATCGGACATGAGGAGCAATCAGCCCCAGCATTTT. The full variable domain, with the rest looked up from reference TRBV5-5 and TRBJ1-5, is DAGVTQSPTHLIKTRGQQVTLRCSPISGHKSVSWYQQVLGQGPQFIFQYYEKEERGRGNFPDRFSARQFPNYSSELNVNALLLGDSALYLCASSLSDMRSNQPQHFGDGTRLSIL.

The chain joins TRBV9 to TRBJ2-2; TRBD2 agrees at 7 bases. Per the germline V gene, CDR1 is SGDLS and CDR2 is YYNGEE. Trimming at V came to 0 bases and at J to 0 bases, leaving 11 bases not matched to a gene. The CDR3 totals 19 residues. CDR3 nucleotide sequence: TGTGCCAGCAGCGTAGCTTGGTGGCTAGCGGAGGCGAACACCGGGGAGCTGTTTTTT. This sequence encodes CASSVAWWLAEANTGELFF.

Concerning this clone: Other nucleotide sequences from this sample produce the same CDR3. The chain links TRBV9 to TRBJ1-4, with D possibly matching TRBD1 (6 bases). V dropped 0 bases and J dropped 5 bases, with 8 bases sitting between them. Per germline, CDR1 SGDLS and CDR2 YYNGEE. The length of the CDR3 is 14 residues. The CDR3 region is CASSVEGGNEKLFF. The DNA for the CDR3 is TGTGCCAGCAGCGTAGAAGGGGGAAATGAAAAACTGTTTTTT.

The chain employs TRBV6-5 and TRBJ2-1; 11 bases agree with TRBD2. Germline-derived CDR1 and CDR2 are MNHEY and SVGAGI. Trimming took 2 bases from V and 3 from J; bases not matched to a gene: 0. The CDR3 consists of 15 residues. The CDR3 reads CASSYGTSGYNEQFF. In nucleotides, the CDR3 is TGTGCCAGCAGTTACGGGACTAGCGGCTACAATGAGCAGTTCTTC.

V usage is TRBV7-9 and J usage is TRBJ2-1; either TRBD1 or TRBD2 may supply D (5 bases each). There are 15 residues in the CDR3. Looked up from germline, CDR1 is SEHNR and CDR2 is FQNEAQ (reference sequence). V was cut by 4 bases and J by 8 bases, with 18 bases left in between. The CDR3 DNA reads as TGTGCCAGCAGCTCGACCGGGACCCCCGCCCATGAGCAGTTCTTC. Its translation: CASSSTGTPAHEQFF. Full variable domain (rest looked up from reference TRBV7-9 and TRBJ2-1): DTGVSQNPRHKITKRGQNVTFRCDPISEHNRLYWYRQTLGQGPEFLTYFQNEAQLEKSRLLSDRFSAERPKGSFSTLEIQRTEQGDSAMYLCASSSTGTPAHEQFFGPGTRLTVL.

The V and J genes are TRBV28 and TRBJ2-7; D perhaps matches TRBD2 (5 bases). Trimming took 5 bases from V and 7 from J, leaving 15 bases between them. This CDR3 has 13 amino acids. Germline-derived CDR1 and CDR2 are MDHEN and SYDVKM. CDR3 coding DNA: TGTGCCAGCAGTCCCACTAGTTTGGGTGAGCAGTACTTC. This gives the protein CASSPTSLGEQYF.

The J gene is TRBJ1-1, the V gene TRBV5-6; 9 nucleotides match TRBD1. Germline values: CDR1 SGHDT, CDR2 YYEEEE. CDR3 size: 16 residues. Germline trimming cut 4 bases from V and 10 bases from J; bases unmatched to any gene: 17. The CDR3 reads CASSPPPTGTGLRAFF. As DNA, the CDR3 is TGTGCCAGCAGCCCTCCCCCCACCGGGACAGGGCTTAGAGCTTTCTTT.

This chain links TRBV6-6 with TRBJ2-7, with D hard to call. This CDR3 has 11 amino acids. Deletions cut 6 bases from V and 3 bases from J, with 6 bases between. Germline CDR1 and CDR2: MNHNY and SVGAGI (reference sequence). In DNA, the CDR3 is TGTGCCAGCAGCCCCTACTACGAGCAGTACTTC. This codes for CASSPYYEQYF.

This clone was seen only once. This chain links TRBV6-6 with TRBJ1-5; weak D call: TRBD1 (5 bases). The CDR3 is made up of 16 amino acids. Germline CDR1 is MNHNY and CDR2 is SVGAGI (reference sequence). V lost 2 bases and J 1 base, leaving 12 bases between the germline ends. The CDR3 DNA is TGTGCCAGCAGTTACCCTGGGACTGTGAGCAATCAGCCCCAGCATTTT. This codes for CASSYPGTVSNQPQHF.

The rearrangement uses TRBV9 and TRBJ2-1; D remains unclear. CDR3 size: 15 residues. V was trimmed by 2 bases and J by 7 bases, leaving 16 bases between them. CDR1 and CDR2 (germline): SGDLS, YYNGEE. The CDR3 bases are TGTGCCAGCAGCGTCAGTAGCTGGGTGGGGAATGAGCAGTTCTTC. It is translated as CASSVSSWVGNEQFF.

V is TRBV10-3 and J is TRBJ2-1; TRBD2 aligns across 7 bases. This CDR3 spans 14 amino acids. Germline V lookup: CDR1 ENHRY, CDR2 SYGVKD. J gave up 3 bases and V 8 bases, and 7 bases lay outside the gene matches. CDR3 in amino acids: CAIAIERDYNEQFF. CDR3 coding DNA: TGTGCCATCGCGATAGAGCGGGACTACAATGAGCAGTTCTTC.

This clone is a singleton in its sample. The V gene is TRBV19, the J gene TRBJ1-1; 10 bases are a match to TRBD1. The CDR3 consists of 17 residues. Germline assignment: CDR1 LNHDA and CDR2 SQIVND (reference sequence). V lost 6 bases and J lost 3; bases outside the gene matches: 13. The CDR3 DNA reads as TGTGCCAGTAGATCCCGGGACAGGGGAAGAAGGGACACTGAAGCTTTCTTT. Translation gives CASRSRDRGRRDTEAFF. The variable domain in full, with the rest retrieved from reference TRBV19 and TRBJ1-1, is DGGITQSPKYLFRKEGQNVTLSCEQNLNHDAMYWYRQDPGQGLRLIYYSQIVNDFQKGDIAEGYSVSREKKESFPLTVTSAQKNPTAFYLCASRSRDRGRRDTEAFFGQGTRLTVV.